In this sample, the clone carrying this T cell receptor (beta chain) turned up a few times. The antigen is unknown. Combining a sample-barcoded 5' primer with a J-beta primer mix, a second PCR ran for roughly 6 to 11 cycles. Each of the samples gave a minimum of 3 million paired-end reads that contained CDR3. TCRdb reanalysed the 5' RACE reads using MiXCR and keeps one entry per CDR3 protein. The table lists about 640,000 distinct CDR3 sequences, around 54% of them singletons. This sample stems from a study of blood T cells in healthy people across ages. Total RNA was isolated from each sample in quantities of at least 6 micrograms. Regarding the study as a whole: Estimates drawn from one million T cells were deemed to understate diversity.

Sequenced material: blood. This clonotype was sampled from a man in his 60s in good health.

The CDR3 sequence is CSAPEGGYQETQYF. As DNA, the CDR3 is TGCAGCGCCCCCGAGGGGGGCTATCAAGAGACCCAGTACTTC. The chain uses TRBV29-1 and TRBJ2-5; the D gene could be TRBD1 or TRBD2 (6 bases each). CDR1 and CDR2 from the germline V gene are SQVTM and ANQGSEA. Trimming shortened V by 7 bases and J by 2 bases, and 17 bases separated the two germline ends. The CDR3 covers 14 residues.